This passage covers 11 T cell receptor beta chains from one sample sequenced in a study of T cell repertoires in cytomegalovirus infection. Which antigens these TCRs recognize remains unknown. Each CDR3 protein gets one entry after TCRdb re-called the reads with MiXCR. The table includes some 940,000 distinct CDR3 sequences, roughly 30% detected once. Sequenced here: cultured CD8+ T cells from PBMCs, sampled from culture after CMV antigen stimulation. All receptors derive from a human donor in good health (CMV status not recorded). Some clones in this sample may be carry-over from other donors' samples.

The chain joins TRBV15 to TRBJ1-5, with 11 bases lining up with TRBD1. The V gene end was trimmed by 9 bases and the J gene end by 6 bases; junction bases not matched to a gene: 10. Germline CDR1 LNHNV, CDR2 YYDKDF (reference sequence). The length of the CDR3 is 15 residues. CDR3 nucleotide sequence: TGTGCCACTGGTGTGGTGGGACAGGGGGTTCAGCCCCAGCATTTT. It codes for CATGVVGQGVQPQHF.

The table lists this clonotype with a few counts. The CDR3 DNA sequence: TGTGCCAGCAGTGAGGAGGGGTCCGGGGAGACCCAGTACTTC. It specifies CASSEEGSGETQYF. The chain joins TRBV2 to TRBJ2-5; the D gene is possibly TRBD2 (6 bases). Germline V gives CDR1 SNHLY, CDR2 FYNNEI. This CDR3 is built from 14 residues. The V end was cut by 3 bases, the J end by 5 bases, with 13 bases between. Full variable domain (rest looked up from reference TRBV2 and TRBJ2-5): EPEVTQTPSHQVTQMGQEVILRCVPISNHLYFYWYRQILGQKVEFLVSFYNNEISEKSEIFDDQFSVERPDGSNFTLKIRSTKLEDSAMYFCASSEEGSGETQYFGPGTRLLVL.

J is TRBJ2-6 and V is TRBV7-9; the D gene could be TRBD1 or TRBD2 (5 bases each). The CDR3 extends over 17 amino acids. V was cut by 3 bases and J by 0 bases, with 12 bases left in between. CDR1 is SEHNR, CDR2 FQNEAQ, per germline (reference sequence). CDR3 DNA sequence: TGTGCCAGCAGCTTTAGGGACGGCTTCTCTGGGGCCAACGTCCTGACTTTC. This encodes CASSFRDGFSGANVLTF. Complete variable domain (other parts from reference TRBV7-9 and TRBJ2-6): DTGVSQNPRHKITKRGQNVTFRCDPISEHNRLYWYRQTLGQGPEFLTYFQNEAQLEKSRLLSDRFSAERPKGSFSTLEIQRTEQGDSAMYLCASSFRDGFSGANVLTFGAGSRLTVL.

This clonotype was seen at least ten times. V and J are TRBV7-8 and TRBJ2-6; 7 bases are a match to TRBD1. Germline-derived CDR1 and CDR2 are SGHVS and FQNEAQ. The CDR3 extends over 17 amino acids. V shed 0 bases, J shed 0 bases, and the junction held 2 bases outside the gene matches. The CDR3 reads CASSLAGQNSGANVLTF. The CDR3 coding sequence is TGTGCCAGCAGCTTAGCGGGACAGAACTCTGGGGCCAACGTCCTGACTTTC.

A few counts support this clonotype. For the CDR3, the DNA is TGTGCTAGTGGTTTTGGGGGCTACACTGAAGCTTTCTTT. Its protein is CASGFGGYTEAFF. The chain uses TRBV12-5 and TRBJ1-1; TRBD1 is a possible D gene (6 bases). CDR1 is LGHNT and CDR2 is FRNRAP in the germline V gene. There are 13 residues in the CDR3. The V end was cut by 3 bases, the J end by 3 bases, with 8 bases between.

The CDR3 sequence: CASSQGNDRLNTEAFF. As DNA, the CDR3 is TGTGCCAGCAGCCAAGGGAACGACAGGTTGAACACTGAAGCTTTCTTT. The rearrangement links TRBV4-2 to TRBJ1-1; the D gene is possibly TRBD1 (6 bases). The CDR3 runs 16 residues. Germline-derived CDR1 and CDR2 are LGHNA and YNFKEQ. V was clipped by 1 base and J by 0 bases, with 12 bases between them.

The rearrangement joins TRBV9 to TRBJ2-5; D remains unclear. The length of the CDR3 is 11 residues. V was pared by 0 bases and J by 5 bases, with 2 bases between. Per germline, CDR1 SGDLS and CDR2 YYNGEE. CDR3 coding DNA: TGTGCCAGCAGCGTAGTCGAGACCCAGTACTTC. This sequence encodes CASSVVETQYF. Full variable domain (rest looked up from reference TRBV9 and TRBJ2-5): DSGVTQTPKHLITATGQRVTLRCSPRSGDLSVYWYQQSLDQGLQFLIQYYNGEERAKGNILERFSAQQFPDLHSELNLSSLELGDSALYFCASSVVETQYFGPGTRLLVL.

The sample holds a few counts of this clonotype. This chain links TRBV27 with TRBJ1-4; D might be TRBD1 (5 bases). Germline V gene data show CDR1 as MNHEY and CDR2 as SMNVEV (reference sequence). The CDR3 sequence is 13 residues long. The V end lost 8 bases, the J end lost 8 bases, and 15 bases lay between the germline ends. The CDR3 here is CASHGGLGEKLFF. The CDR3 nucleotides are TGTGCCAGCCACGGGGGATTAGGCGAAAAACTGTTTTTT. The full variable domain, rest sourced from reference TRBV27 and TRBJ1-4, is EAQVTQNPRYLITVTGKKLTVTCSQNMNHEYMSWYRQDPGLGLRQIYYSMNVEVTDKGDVPEGYKVSRKEKRNFPLILESPSPNQTSLYFCASHGGLGEKLFFGSGTQLSVL.

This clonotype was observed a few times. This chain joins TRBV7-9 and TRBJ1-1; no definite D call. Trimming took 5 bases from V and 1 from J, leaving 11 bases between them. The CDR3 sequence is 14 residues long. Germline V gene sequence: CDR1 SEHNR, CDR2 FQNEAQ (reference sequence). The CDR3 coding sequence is TGTGCCAGCAGCACCCCGGGCGGGAACACTGAAGCTTTCTTT. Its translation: CASSTPGGNTEAFF.

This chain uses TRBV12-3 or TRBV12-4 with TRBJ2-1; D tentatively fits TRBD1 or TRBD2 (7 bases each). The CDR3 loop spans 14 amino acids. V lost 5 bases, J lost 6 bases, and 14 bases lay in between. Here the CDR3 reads CASSLRGGFNEQFF. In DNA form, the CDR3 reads TGTGCCAGCAGTCTCAGGGGGGGGTTCAATGAGCAGTTCTTC.

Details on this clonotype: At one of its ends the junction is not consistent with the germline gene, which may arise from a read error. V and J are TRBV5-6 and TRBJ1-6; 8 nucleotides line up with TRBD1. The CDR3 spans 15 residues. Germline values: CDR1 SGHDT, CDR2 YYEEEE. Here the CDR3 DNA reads TGTGTCAGCACCGTGACAGGGGACTATAATTCACCCCTCCACTTT. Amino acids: CVSTVTGDYNSPLHF.